These 32 T cell receptor beta chains came from one sample sequenced in a study of T cell repertoires in ileal Crohn's disease. Here immunoSEQ multiplex PCR was the method, and the copy in TCRdb shows in-frame clones only, minus some. The sample lists around 9,900 clones, roughly 78% occurring once. Noted time point: neoterminal ileum biopsy at postoperative endoscopy, about 6 months after surgery. The specimen sequenced was ileal tissue. The source is an adult with Crohn's disease.

This clone appeared once. This chain connects TRBV6-6 to TRBJ1-1, with D perhaps TRBD1 (5 bases). Germline V lookup: CDR1 MNHNY, CDR2 SVGAGI (reference sequence). This CDR3 has 14 residues. Trimming removed 6 bases at V and 0 bases at J, with 11 bases between. The CDR3 loop reads CASRGLLMNTEAFF. The CDR3 region has the DNA TGTGCCAGCAGGGGGCTACTAATGAACACTGAAGCTTTCTTT.

V and J are TRBV6-1 and TRBJ1-4; TRBD1 matches 7 bases. Germline CDR1 reads MNHNS; CDR2 reads SASEGT. This CDR3 is 14 amino acids long. The V gene end was trimmed by 9 bases and the J gene end by 5 bases; junction bases not matched to a gene: 9. CDR3 sequence reads: CASGTAEGNEKLFF. DNA for the CDR3: TGTGCCAGTGGGACAGCCGAAGGAAATGAAAAACTGTTTTTT.

The chain couples TRBV9 to TRBJ2-7; no definite D call. CDR3 size: 14 residues. The germline V gene has CDR1 SGDLS and CDR2 YYNGEE. Trimming pared 0 bases from V and 1 base from J, leaving 8 bases between. The CDR3 DNA reads as TGTGCCAGCAGCGTAGGAGAGTTTTCCTACGAGCAGTACTTC. Protein sequence: CASSVGEFSYEQYF. Full variable domain (missing parts from reference TRBV9 and TRBJ2-7): DSGVTQTPKHLITATGQRVTLRCSPRSGDLSVYWYQQSLDQGLQFLIQYYNGEERAKGNILERFSAQQFPDLHSELNLSSLELGDSALYFCASSVGEFSYEQYFGPGTRLTVT.

This clone was detected only once. CDR3 coding DNA: TGTGCCAGCAGCTTATGGGGGCTAGCGGGGGGTCCCGTGGGAGATACGCAGTATTTT. It codes for CASSLWGLAGGPVGDTQYF. The chain links TRBV7-2 to TRBJ2-3; 11 nucleotides line up with TRBD2. Per germline, CDR1 SGHTA and CDR2 FQGNSA. The V gene end was trimmed by 2 bases and the J gene end by 5 bases; junction bases not matched to a gene: 15. The CDR3 has 19 amino acids.

The chain recombines TRBV7-9 with TRBJ1-1; D gene uncertain. V was clipped by 8 bases and J by 1 base, with 14 bases between them. This CDR3 region has 14 residues. From germline, CDR1 is SEHNR and CDR2 FQNEAQ (reference sequence). CDR3 protein: CASSPLRENTEAFF. CDR3 DNA: TGTGCCAGCTCCCCCCTCCGGGAGAACACTGAAGCTTTCTTT.

This clone has a handful of counts. Here the CDR3 DNA reads TGTGCCAGCTCGCCCGGACAGGGGCCAACCTACGAGCAGTACTTC. Protein product: CASSPGQGPTYEQYF. V gene TRBV18 combines with J gene TRBJ2-7, with TRBD1 matching 9 bases. The V gene's germline CDR1 is KGHSH and CDR2 LQKENI. The CDR3 has 15 amino acids. V shed 6 bases and J 2 bases; nucleotides not matched to a gene: 8.

In its sample, this clone was seen once. The chain couples TRBV27 to TRBJ2-2; TRBD2 matches 7 bases. CDR1 is MNHEY and CDR2 is SMNVEV in the germline V gene (reference sequence). The CDR3 loop spans 16 amino acids. After removal of 5 bases from V and 2 bases from J, the junction contained 8 bases not matched to a gene. The CDR3 is CASSDPWGGNTGELFF. The CDR3 coding sequence is TGTGCCAGCAGTGACCCTTGGGGGGGAAACACCGGGGAGCTGTTTTTT.

The CDR3 loop is CASSPPMAGNTGELFF. The CDR3, as DNA: TGTGCCAGCTCACCACCGATGGCGGGAAACACCGGGGAGCTGTTTTTT. The rearrangement joins TRBV18 to TRBJ2-2, with D perhaps TRBD2 (6 bases). CDR3 length: 16 amino acids. The ends were cut back, 0 bases at V and 2 bases at J, with 10 bases in the middle. CDR1 and CDR2 from the germline V gene are KGHSH and LQKENI.

The chain employs TRBV2 and TRBJ2-2, with 9 bases that match TRBD1. Germline values: CDR1 SNHLY, CDR2 FYNNEI. The CDR3 consists of 14 residues. The ends lost 8 bases at V and 6 bases at J; junction bases unmatched: 7. CDR3 bases: TGTGCCAGCGGGCGGACAGGGGTGGCCGGGGAGCTGTTTTTT. Protein product: CASGRTGVAGELFF.

The chain links TRBV7-2 to TRBJ2-1, with a tentative D call TRBD2 (6 bases). V was trimmed by 5 bases and J by 8 bases, leaving 19 bases between them. Germline CDR1 SGHTA, CDR2 FQGNSA. The length of the CDR3 is 15 residues. This chain's CDR3 is CASSPVGERVHEQFF. In DNA form, the CDR3 reads TGTGCCAGCAGCCCCGTGGGGGAGCGGGTCCATGAGCAGTTCTTC.

This chain connects TRBV19 to TRBJ2-6; 7 positions match TRBD2. Germline lookup yields CDR1 LNHDA and CDR2 SQIVND (reference sequence). There are 17 residues in the CDR3. Trimming took 7 bases from V and 1 from J; bases not matched to a gene: 10. As DNA, the CDR3 is TGTGCCAGTAATCCGGGAGGCCTCACGTCTGGGGCCAACGTCCTGACTTTC. The encoded protein is CASNPGGLTSGANVLTF. Filled out from reference TRBV19 and TRBJ2-6, the complete variable domain reads DGGITQSPKYLFRKEGQNVTLSCEQNLNHDAMYWYRQDPGQGLRLIYYSQIVNDFQKGDIAEGYSVSREKKESFPLTVTSAQKNPTAFYLCASNPGGLTSGANVLTFGAGSRLTVL.

This clone appeared a single time. The chain combines TRBV5-6 with TRBJ2-1, with no clear D. CDR1 SGHDT and CDR2 YYEEEE come from the germline V gene. Trimming shortened V by 2 bases and J by 5 bases, and 23 bases separated the two germline ends. The CDR3 totals 18 residues. The CDR3 DNA sequence: TGTGCCAGCAGCTTACGGTTGAGAGAGAGAGAGGTTGACAATGAGCAGTTCTTC. Translated, it gives CASSLRLREREVDNEQFF. Based on the CDR3 plus reference TRBV5-6 and TRBJ2-1, the full variable domain is DAGVTQSPTHLIKTRGQQVTLRCSPKSGHDTVSWYQQALGQGPQFIFQYYEEEERQRGNFPDRFSGHQFPNYSSELNVNALLLGDSALYLCASSLRLREREVDNEQFFGPGTRLTVL.

In its sample, this clone was seen once. The chain has TRBV5-1 and TRBJ2-5; 7 nucleotides agree with TRBD2. CDR3 length equals 14 residues. The germline V gene encodes CDR1 SGHRS and CDR2 YFSETQ. J gave up 1 base and V 1 base, and 1 base lay outside the gene matches. The CDR3 nucleotides are TGCGCCAGCAGCTTGTCGGGGGGCCAAGAGACCCAGTACTTC. Protein: CASSLSGGQETQYF. The entire variable domain, with the rest obtained from reference TRBV5-1 and TRBJ2-5, is as follows: KAGVTQTPRYLIKTRGQQVTLSCSPISGHRSVSWYQQTPGQGLQFLFEYFSETQRNKGNFPGRFSGRQFSNSRSEMNVSTLELGDSALYLCASSLSGGQETQYFGPGTRLLVL.

This sequence joins TRBV2 and TRBJ2-3; 7 bases fit TRBD2. With V trimmed by 3 bases and J by 2 bases, 8 bases remained unmatched. The CDR3 spans 16 residues. CDR1 is SNHLY and CDR2 is FYNNEI in the germline V gene. CDR3 in amino acids: CASSEGGLAATDTQYF. In DNA form, the CDR3 reads TGTGCCAGCAGTGAGGGAGGGCTAGCGGCCACAGATACGCAGTATTTT.

This clone came up a few times. This rearrangement joins TRBV4-3 to TRBJ1-2, with TRBD1 identical over 7 bases. Germline-derived CDR1 and CDR2 are LGHNA and YSLEER. Trimming took 4 bases from V and 6 from J; bases not matched to a gene: 5. This CDR3 comprises 13 residues. CDR3 amino acids: CASSLRQGDGYTF. CDR3 nucleotides: TGCGCCAGCAGCCTCCGACAGGGAGATGGCTACACCTTC.

This rearrangement joins TRBV7-2 to TRBJ2-5; the match to TRBD1 covers 7 bases. V shed 6 bases and J 1 base; nucleotides not matched to a gene: 8. Germline V gives CDR1 SGHTA, CDR2 FQGNSA. CDR3 length: 15 residues. The CDR3 sequence: CASRHRGLAQETQYF. DNA of the CDR3: TGTGCCAGCAGACACAGGGGTCTAGCCCAAGAGACCCAGTACTTC.

V and J are TRBV10-1 and TRBJ2-7; 8 nucleotides agree with TRBD1. Germline CDR1 reads WNHNN; CDR2 reads SYGVQD (reference sequence). CDR3 size: 13 residues. The ends lost 6 bases at V and 6 bases at J; junction bases unmatched: 7. CDR3 DNA sequence: TGCGCCAGCAGACTTGACAGGGGAGGCGAGCAGTACTTC. Protein: CASRLDRGGEQYF.

This chain links TRBV2 with TRBJ1-5; 7 bases fit TRBD1. Germline-derived CDR1 and CDR2 are SNHLY and FYNNEI. J lost 6 bases, V lost 7 bases, and 9 bases had no gene match. The CDR3 runs 14 residues. The DNA for the CDR3 is TGTGCCAGCACGACGAGGGGGCAGGGTCAGCCCCAGCATTTT. Amino acids: CASTTRGQGQPQHF.

This clone was seen more than once but under ten times. This chain uses TRBV5-4 with TRBJ1-1, with TRBD1 matching 7 bases. Germline V gene data show CDR1 as SGHNT and CDR2 as YYREEE (reference sequence). The CDR3 is 16 residues long. V trimming: 4 bases; J trimming: 5 bases; junction bases outside the gene matches: 14. Here the CDR3 DNA reads TGTGCCAGCAGCCTCGGAAACAGGGGCCTAGGGACTGAAGCTTTCTTT. Translated: CASSLGNRGLGTEAFF.

About this clone: At one end, the junction sequence differs from germline, possibly due to a read error. Other DNA variants within this sample encode the same CDR3. This chain connects TRBV6-5 to TRBJ2-2; D gene ambiguous. Germline values: CDR1 MNHEY, CDR2 SVGAGI. This CDR3 spans 12 amino acids. The CDR3 protein is CASSANTGELFF. The CDR3 DNA follows: TGCGCCAGCAGCGCGAACACCGGGGAGCTGTTTTTT.

The chain employs TRBV9 and TRBJ2-7; TRBD2 agrees at 7 bases. J was trimmed by 0 bases and V by 0 bases; bases with no gene match: 9. In germline, CDR1 is SGDLS, CDR2 YYNGEE. The CDR3 has 17 residues. CDR3 nucleotide sequence: TGTGCCAGCAGCGTAGTTTTCTGGGGGGGAAGCTCCTACGAGCAGTACTTC. Translation: CASSVVFWGGSSYEQYF.

The V and J genes are TRBV5-6 and TRBJ1-5, with TRBD1 as a possible D gene (5 bases). Per germline, CDR1 SGHDT and CDR2 YYEEEE. This CDR3 contains 15 residues. The ends were cut back, 4 bases at V and 2 bases at J, with 13 bases in the middle. The CDR3 DNA sequence: TGTGCCAGCAGCGCCTCAGGGAGGGGCAATCAGCCCCAGCATTTT. The encoded protein is CASSASGRGNQPQHF.

This CDR3 reads CASSLRSVGELFF. DNA for the CDR3: TGTGCCAGCAGCCTTAGGAGCGTGGGGGAGCTGTTTTTT. The V and J genes are TRBV6-5 and TRBJ2-2, with D unclear. Germline values: CDR1 MNHEY, CDR2 SVGAGI. V lost 6 bases and J lost 8, with 13 bases in between. This CDR3 is 13 amino acids long.

The CDR3: CASSTGLAGTDTQYF. The CDR3 DNA reads TGCGCCAGCAGCACAGGACTAGCAGGTACAGATACGCAGTATTTT. The rearrangement uses TRBV5-1 and TRBJ2-3, with 8 bases that match TRBD2. The J segment lost 3 bases and the V segment lost 4 bases, leaving 7 bases of the junction unmatched. This CDR3 region has 15 residues. Germline CDR1 reads SGHRS; CDR2 reads YFSETQ.

This clone showed up just once. The chain couples TRBV5-1 to TRBJ2-5, with TRBD2 identical over 9 bases. The tail of the sequence fits TRBJ2-7 better, so the J call may be wrong. The V gene's germline CDR1 is SGHRS and CDR2 YFSETQ. This CDR3 region has 14 residues. For the CDR3, the DNA is TGCGCCAGCAGCCCGGGGACTAGCTACTACGAGCAGTACTTC. It translates to CASSPGTSYYEQYF.

The chain employs TRBV15 and TRBJ2-3, with TRBD2 matching 12 bases. Losses at the gene ends were 8 bases for V and 4 bases for J; bases not matched to a gene: 4. The CDR3 extends over 14 amino acids. Germline CDR1 is LNHNV and CDR2 is YYDKDF (reference sequence). The CDR3 DNA reads as TGTGCCACCCGACTAGCGGGAGATCCAGATACGCAGTATTTT. Amino acids: CATRLAGDPDTQYF.

The rearrangement links TRBV6-1 to TRBJ1-1; a weak D match, TRBD1 (5 bases). The CDR3 totals 14 residues. V was shortened by 0 bases and J by 5 bases, with 10 bases between the two germline ends. Germline-derived CDR1 and CDR2 are MNHNS and SASEGT. DNA of the CDR3: TGTGCCAGCAGTGAAGCGGGATCAGGGACTGAAGCTTTCTTT. Translated: CASSEAGSGTEAFF.

The chain is built from TRBV4-3 and TRBJ2-3, with a tentative D call TRBD2 (6 bases). CDR3 length: 17 amino acids. CDR1 and CDR2 from the germline V gene are LGHNA and YSLEER. V was pared by 0 bases and J by 2 bases, with 15 bases between. The CDR3 DNA sequence: TGCGCCAGCAGCCAAGATCACGGGGGATTAACCACAGATACGCAGTATTTT. This encodes CASSQDHGGLTTDTQYF.

This chain links TRBV2 with TRBJ2-1, with 14 bases matching TRBD2. Germline V lookup: CDR1 SNHLY, CDR2 FYNNEI. The CDR3 spans 16 residues. V shed 8 bases and J 6 bases; nucleotides not matched to a gene: 9. CDR3 nucleotides: TGTGCCAGCTCCCCTAGGACTAGCGGGAGGTCCAATGAGCAGTTCTTC. It yields the protein CASSPRTSGRSNEQFF.

In the case of this clone: Its ends do not fully match the called genes, so a read error is possible. The chain is built from TRBV20-1 and TRBJ1-1; unclear D gene. The CDR3 spans 11 residues. CDR1 and CDR2 (germline): DFQATT, SNEGSKA (reference sequence). CDR3 nucleotide sequence: TGCAGTGCTAGAGCCGGACTTTTGCTGCTCTTT. As protein: CSARAGLLLLF.

J is TRBJ2-7 and V is TRBV5-1; 7 nucleotides match TRBD1. The CDR3 sequence is 16 residues long. Trimming at V came to 3 bases and at J to 0 bases, leaving 9 bases not matched to a gene. Looked up from germline, CDR1 is SGHRS and CDR2 is YFSETQ. The CDR3 coding sequence is TGCGCCAGCAGCTCTCCGGGACAGTATAGCTCCTACGAGCAGTACTTC. Protein sequence: CASSSPGQYSSYEQYF. The variable domain in full, completed from reference TRBV5-1 and TRBJ2-7, reads KAGVTQTPRYLIKTRGQQVTLSCSPISGHRSVSWYQQTPGQGLQFLFEYFSETQRNKGNFPGRFSGRQFSNSRSEMNVSTLELGDSALYLCASSSPGQYSSYEQYFGPGTRLTVT.

This clone was seen a handful of times. The rearrangement uses TRBV18 and TRBJ2-3; tentative D call: TRBD2 (6 bases). The V and J ends lost 2 bases and 4 bases respectively, with 13 bases between them. Per the germline V gene, CDR1 is KGHSH and CDR2 is LQKENI. This CDR3 is 15 amino acids long. CDR3 nucleotide sequence: TGTGCCAGCTCACCATTAACGGGGGTGGCAGATACGCAGTATTTT. This codes for CASSPLTGVADTQYF.